Shown below are 15 T cell receptor beta chains from a single sample sequenced in a study of T cells in localized non-small cell lung cancer. Profiled with immunoSEQ multiplex PCR; TCRdb holds only in-frame clones, not every one. The table shows some 3,100 clones, with about 31% occurring only once. The source was lung tumor tissue, collected before any cancer treatment. Receptor source: a woman aged 40-75 years with stage I squamous cell lung carcinoma.

This clone is medium-sized within its sample. V is TRBV6-8 and J is TRBJ2-1; D perhaps matches TRBD1 (6 bases). V was cut by 2 bases and J by 12 bases, with 14 bases left in between. From germline, CDR1 is MNHGY and CDR2 SAAAGT. The CDR3 is made up of 13 amino acids. In nucleotides, the CDR3 is TGTGCCAGCAGTTACCCGAACCCACAGGGGCAGTTCTTC. It encodes CASSYPNPQGQFF.

This clone was seen a handful of times. V and J are TRBV6-8 and TRBJ1-2; the D gene is possibly TRBD1 (5 bases). Germline CDR1 reads MNHGY; CDR2 reads SAAAGT. The CDR3 has 13 amino acids. V lost 6 bases and J lost 3, with 11 bases in between. As DNA, the CDR3 is TGTGCCAGCAGGGATCCAGGGTACTATGGCTACACCTTC. Protein sequence: CASRDPGYYGYTF.

This clone was picked up a small number of times. The rearrangement joins TRBV19 to TRBJ2-1, with 7 bases fitting TRBD2. The ends lost 6 bases at V and 0 bases at J; junction bases unmatched: 2. Looked up from germline, CDR1 is LNHDA and CDR2 is SQIVND (reference sequence). This CDR3 contains 14 residues. The CDR3 nucleotides read TGTGCCAGTAGCCGGACTAGCTCCTACAATGAGCAGTTCTTC. Its protein product is CASSRTSSYNEQFF.

The rearrangement joins TRBV9 to TRBJ2-5; 9 nucleotides match TRBD1. Germline lookup yields CDR1 SGDLS and CDR2 YYNGEE. Unmatched junction bases numbered 11, after V lost 5 bases and J lost 3 bases. This CDR3 has 16 amino acids. CDR3 DNA: TGTGCCAGCAGTGAAGGCTGGGGACAGGGAGAAGAGACCCAGTACTTC. Protein: CASSEGWGQGEETQYF. The full variable domain, rest sourced from reference TRBV9 and TRBJ2-5, is DSGVTQTPKHLITATGQRVTLRCSPRSGDLSVYWYQQSLDQGLQFLIQYYNGEERAKGNILERFSAQQFPDLHSELNLSSLELGDSALYFCASSEGWGQGEETQYFGPGTRLLVL.

This clone was seen a handful of times. The chain employs TRBV9 and TRBJ2-7; D might be TRBD1 or TRBD2, each matching 5 bases. Germline CDR1 and CDR2: SGDLS and YYNGEE. The CDR3 extends over 15 amino acids. Trimming removed 0 bases from V and 2 bases from J, with 12 bases in between. CDR3 in amino acids: CASSVGGTSTYEQYF. CDR3 nucleotides: TGTGCCAGCAGCGTAGGGGGGACCTCTACCTACGAGCAGTACTTC.

The gene calls are TRBV30 and TRBJ1-6; 8 nucleotides line up with TRBD1. The CDR3 extends over 12 amino acids. With 5 bases clipped from V and 14 bases from J, the junction kept 8 bases outside the gene matches. Germline V CDR1 and CDR2: GTSNPN, SVGIG (reference sequence). CDR3 sequence reads: CAWGTGPRALHF. The CDR3 bases are TGTGCCTGGGGGACAGGCCCCCGGGCCCTCCACTTT.

This clone is labeled as medium-sized. V is TRBV11-3 and J is TRBJ1-3; no clear D. The germline gives CDR1 SGHNT, CDR2 YENEEA. Trimming took off 5 bases at V and 0 bases at J, with 17 bases between the two ends. CDR3 length: 17 residues. Here the CDR3 reads CASSHSADASSGNTIYF. The CDR3 coding sequence is TGTGCCAGCAGCCATTCCGCCGACGCGAGCTCTGGAAACACCATATATTTT.

The chain carries TRBV15 and TRBJ1-5; weak D call: TRBD1 (6 bases). The CDR3 contains 18 residues. Trimming left V 4 bases short and J 6 bases short, with 25 bases between. Germline V lookup: CDR1 LNHNV, CDR2 YYDKDF (reference sequence). The CDR3 nucleotides are TGTGCCACCAGCAAATCATTCCCTACTCAGGGGATGGCTCAGCCCCAGCATTTT. Protein product: CATSKSFPTQGMAQPQHF.

Within the sample, this clone is medium-sized (0.01 to 0.1%). The chain has TRBV11-3 and TRBJ1-4, with 10 bases matching TRBD1. In germline, CDR1 is SGHNT, CDR2 YENEEA. J lost 7 bases, V lost 1 base, and 12 bases had no gene match. This CDR3 is 18 amino acids long. In DNA form, the CDR3 reads TGTGCCAGCAGCTTAGGCGACAGGGGGCTCACCGTAGGTGAAAAACTGTTTTTT. It translates to CASSLGDRGLTVGEKLFF.

In this sample, this clone turned up a few times. The chain uses TRBV6-8 and TRBJ1-2; D not resolved. Germline values: CDR1 MNHGY, CDR2 SAAAGT. CDR3 size: 13 residues. The germline V and J ends were trimmed by 0 bases and 5 bases, with 7 bases remaining between them. CDR3 in DNA: TGTGCCAGCAGTTACTCGACTCTATATGGCTACACCTTC. Amino acids: CASSYSTLYGYTF.

This clone turned up a few times. The CDR3 DNA is TGTGCCAGCAGTTCGACGATCCTTACCCACAGAAACACCGGGGAGCTGTTTTTT. Translation gives CASSSTILTHRNTGELFF. The rearrangement uses TRBV6-8 and TRBJ2-2; D remains ambiguous. Germline V gives CDR1 MNHGY, CDR2 SAAAGT. V lost 4 bases and J lost 2, with 20 bases in between. The CDR3 is 18 amino acids.

The rearrangement uses TRBV28 and TRBJ1-2, with D possibly TRBD1 on 6 matching bases. Germline V gene lookup returns CDR1 MDHEN and CDR2 SYDVKM. The CDR3 is 13 amino acids. The V end lost 7 bases, the J end lost 3 bases, and 12 bases lay between the germline ends. Written as DNA, the CDR3 is TGTGCCAGCACAGGGGTTCAAGACTATGGCTACACCTTC. Protein sequence: CASTGVQDYGYTF.

This clone is medium-sized. The junction and the germline gene differ at one end; a read error may be behind it. The rearrangement joins TRBV11-3 to TRBJ2-2; D is perhaps TRBD1 (6 bases). The V gene's germline CDR1 is SGHNT and CDR2 YENEEA. The CDR3 consists of 16 residues. The CDR3 DNA follows: TGTGCCAGCACCTTAGGCCGGGGCAGGGGAACCGGGGAGCTGTTTTTT. It translates to CASTLGRGRGTGELFF.

The chain recombines TRBV11-3 with TRBJ2-6; a weak D match, TRBD2 (6 bases). The CDR3 spans 17 residues. V was trimmed by 4 bases and J by 2 bases, leaving 15 bases between them. Germline assignment: CDR1 SGHNT and CDR2 YENEEA. The CDR3 DNA is TGTGCCAGCAGCTCGGGTCCGGGAGCGACTGGGGCCAACGTCCTGACTTTC. Translating it yields CASSSGPGATGANVLTF.

V is TRBV9 and J is TRBJ2-7, with a possible D match to TRBD2 (5 bases). This CDR3 spans 14 amino acids. Trimming cost V 3 bases and J 1 base, with 11 bases left between them. Germline assignment: CDR1 SGDLS and CDR2 YYNGEE. As DNA, the CDR3 is TGTGCCAGCAGCGGGACTCAGACTTCCTACGAGCAGTACTTC. The encoded protein is CASSGTQTSYEQYF.